A selection of T cell receptor beta chains follows, all from one sample in a study of metastatic and nonmetastatic thyroid tumors. Using MiXCR, TCRdb reanalyzed the PCR reads. The table has around 23,000 clones, around 28% seen once. The sequenced sample consisted of blood. These receptors all come from a female donor with papillary thyroid cancer or a benign thyroid nodule (not recorded which). Some clones in this sample may be carry-over from other donors' samples. The CDR3 runs from the conserved cysteine through the conserved F or W. Fields, in order: V gene, D gene, clone size, J gene, CDR3 DNA, CDR3 protein. D genes are given only for firm matches. Where a row states a size, it is once, few, many or the class of an expanded clone; other rows omit it.

>TRBV18|TRBD2|NA|TRBJ2-2
TGTGCCAGCTCCCTCGTTGTAGCGGGAGCGCCCACCGGTGAGCTGTTTTTT
CASSLVVAGAPTGELFF
>TRBV11-2|NA|NA|TRBJ2-7
TGTGCCAGCAGCTTAAGGGCAGAGGGAGAGCAGTACTTC
CASSLRAEGEQYF
>TRBV6-2/TRBV6-3|NA|few|TRBJ2-7
TGTGCCAGCAAGAGGGGAAGCGACGAGCAGTACTTC
CASKRGSDEQYF
>TRBV3-1|NA|many|TRBJ1-2
TGTGCCAGCAGCCAAGGTTTTGGGGTAGCTAACTATGGCTACACCTTC
CASSQGFGVANYGYTF
>TRBV19|TRBD1|medium-sized|TRBJ1-2
TGTGCCAGCGTAATAACAGGGGGTACTTCTTATGGCTACACCTTC
CASVITGGTSYGYTF
>TRBV6-6|TRBD1|NA|TRBJ2-7
TGTGCCAGCAGTCCCGGACAGGTCCACGAAGGAAGTCTCGTCGAGCAGTACTTC
CASSPGQVHEGSLVEQYF
>TRBV20-1|NA|many|TRBJ2-1
TGCAGTGCTAGAGATCTTGGGACTGGGTCCTACAATGAGCAGTTCTTC
CSARDLGTGSYNEQFF
>TRBV27|NA|many|TRBJ1-1
TGTGCCAGCAGTGCCGAGTGGAACACTGAAGCTTTCTTT
CASSAEWNTEAFF
>TRBV6-4|TRBD1|many|TRBJ1-2
TGTGCCAGCAGTGAACAGGGGGGATATGGCTACACCTTC
CASSEQGGYGYTF
>TRBV11-2|TRBD2|medium-sized|TRBJ2-5
TGTGCCAGCAGCTTCGAGGACCTAGCGGGGAGAGAGACCCAGTACTTC
CASSFEDLAGRETQYF
>TRBV28|TRBD1|many|TRBJ1-1
TGTGCCAGCAGTTTAGACAGGGGGCTGGACACTGAAGCTTTCTTT
CASSLDRGLDTEAFF
>TRBV5-6|NA|many|TRBJ1-5
TGTGCCAGCAGCTTGGCCGGGAGGGATAGCAATCAGCCCCAGCATTTT
CASSLAGRDSNQPQHF
>TRBV7-9|TRBD1|NA|TRBJ2-3
TGTGCCAGCAGCTTAGGACAGGGGTCAGATACGCAGTATTTT
CASSLGQGSDTQYF
>TRBV5-4|NA|NA|TRBJ1-2
TGTGCCAGCAGCCGAGACAGGAACTATGGCTACACCTTC
CASSRDRNYGYTF
>TRBV5-4|TRBD2|many|TRBJ2-4
TGTGCCAGCAGTTTCGGGACTACATATCAGTACTTC
CASSFGTTYQYF
>TRBV14|NA|medium-sized|TRBJ2-7
TGTGCCAGCAGCCAAGATCGGCGACAGGTCTACGAGCAGTACTTC
CASSQDRRQVYEQYF
>TRBV12-3/TRBV12-4|NA|few|TRBJ1-2
TGTGCCAGCAGTTCCACATACTATGGCTACACCTTC
CASSSTYYGYTF
>TRBV6-6|TRBD2|few|TRBJ2-1
TGTGCCAGCAGTCAGGGGACTAGCGGGAGAGTTAACAATGAGCAGTTCTTC
CASSQGTSGRVNNEQFF
>TRBV20-1|TRBD2|once|TRBJ2-5
TGCAGTGCTCGGGGGGATGGTTGGCAAGAGACCCAGTACTTC
CSARGDGWQETQYF